This T cell receptor (beta chain) was captured by sequencing in a study of blood T cell repertoires in COVID-19. Looking at the study overall: Sites in the United States, Italy and Spain provided acute and convalescent COVID-19 samples. Sample material is recorded as cDNA or gDNA derived from T cells, B-cell-depleted T cells, or PBMCs.

This CDR3 comprises 13 residues. Losses at the gene ends were 3 bases for V and 2 bases for J; bases not matched to a gene: 1. Germline CDR1 reads LNHDA; CDR2 reads SQIVND (reference sequence). The authors' processing: Amplifying reference gene primers gave estimates of nucleated cell counts. This table comes from immunoSEQ multiplex PCR, and its TCRdb copy is limited to in-frame clones, with some not included. The DNA gave D and trimming, while V, J and clone size come from that table. The sample lists tens of thousands of clones, approximately 88% seen once, with 3% to 3.5% in the top ten. This clone came up once.

Specimen: peripheral blood. The rearrangement joins TRBV19 to TRBJ2-7; 7 nucleotides match TRBD1. This TCR came from a human donor in a cohort sampled during active COVID-19. The CDR3 sequence: CASSIQGAYEQYF. The CDR3 DNA reads TGTGCCAGTAGTATCCAGGGGGCCTACGAGCAGTACTTC. The entire variable domain, with the rest obtained from reference TRBV19 and TRBJ2-7, is as follows: DGGITQSPKYLFRKEGQNVTLSCEQNLNHDAMYWYRQDPGQGLRLIYYSQIVNDFQKGDIAEGYSVSREKKESFPLTVTSAQKNPTAFYLCASSIQGAYEQYFGPGTRLTVT.